This T cell receptor (beta chain) derives from a study of blood T cell repertoires in COVID-19 (TCRdb year 2020). About the study as a whole: Samples covering the acute and convalescent phases of COVID-19 were provided by collaborators in the United States, Italy and Spain. A de-identified subject ID, COVID-19 status, age in years and sex were almost always included in the sample metadata. The material from the prospective study consisted of cDNA or gDNA derived from T cells, B-cell-depleted T cells, or PBMCs. Where HLA class I and class II types were available, the types were taken from metadata supplied by the sample provider, not from assay-based typing. Subjects who had been exposed to COVID-19, were actively infected with it, or had recovered from it provided the deeply sampled blood TCRbeta repertoires that made up the dataset. Samples were obtained from the ongoing ImmuneRACE study (first 160 participants) and from 1,200 or so subjects provided by 6 global collaborators. The repertoires were released in a freely available public database meant as a resource for research on the immune response to SARS-CoV-2. Broader findings and caveats from the paper: How much clinical and demographic metadata was included differed by source and by participant, and the metadata was provided uncurated.

TCRbeta CDR3 regions were amplified from genomic DNA by means of the immunoSEQ Assay, a bias-controlled multiplex PCR. As for how the authors treated the data: Nucleated cell counts per sample were estimated from amplification of reference gene primers within the assay. To quantify the absolute abundance of each unique TCRbeta CDR3 rearrangement, sequence reads were collapsed and filtered. For each sample, productive Simpson clonality was calculated by taking the square root of Simpson's diversity index across productive rearrangements. The table was pulled from immuneACCESS by TCRdb, which kept in-frame rearrangements only. Such tables lose some clones; where checked, under half of the loss comes from unresolved V genes, and the rest has no known cause. V and J calls and clone size follow that table, whereas D and trimming were derived from the DNA. The sample data list some 300,000 clones, and more than 85% of these were observed just once. Of the sample, 1.3% falls within the top ten clones.

V is pared back by 7 bases and J by 7 bases, with 17 bases lying between the germline termini. The germline V gene yields SQVTM for CDR1 and ANQGSEA for CDR2. The CDR3, from cysteine to phenylalanine, totals 13 residues. The kept DNA is CDR3 alone, 39 bases in frame from the first base. Whole blood was collected in K2EDTA tubes by collaborating institutions according to the institutions' own protocols. Collaborator samples were shipped for TCRbeta analysis as frozen whole blood, isolated PBMCs, or DNA extracted from either sample type. For this clone: This receptor's antigen is unknown. No base-level quality is on record; no much larger clone is a single base apart.

This chain is built from TRBV29-1 and TRBJ1-5; TRBD1 is perhaps the D gene, given 6 matching bases. This TCR was recovered from a man aged 65-85 years with acute or convalescent COVID-19. The sample consisted of peripheral blood. This receptor carries the CDR3 CSAQGRAGQPQHF. The nucleotide sequence reads as follows: TGCAGCGCGCAGGGGAGGGCCGGCCAGCCCCAGCATTTT.